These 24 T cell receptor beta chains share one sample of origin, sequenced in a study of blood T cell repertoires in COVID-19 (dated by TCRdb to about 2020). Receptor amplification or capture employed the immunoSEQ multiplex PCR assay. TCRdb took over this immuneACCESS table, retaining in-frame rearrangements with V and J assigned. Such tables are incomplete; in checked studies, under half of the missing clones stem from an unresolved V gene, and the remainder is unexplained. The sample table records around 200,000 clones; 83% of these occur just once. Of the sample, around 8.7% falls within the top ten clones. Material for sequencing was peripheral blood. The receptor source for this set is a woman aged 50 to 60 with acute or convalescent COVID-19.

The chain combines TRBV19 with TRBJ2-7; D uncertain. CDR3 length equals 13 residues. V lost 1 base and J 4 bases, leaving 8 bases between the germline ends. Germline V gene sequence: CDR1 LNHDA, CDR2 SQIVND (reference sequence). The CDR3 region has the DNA TGTGCCAGTAGTATAGTATGGGCGTACGAGCAGTACTTC. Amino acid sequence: CASSIVWAYEQYF.

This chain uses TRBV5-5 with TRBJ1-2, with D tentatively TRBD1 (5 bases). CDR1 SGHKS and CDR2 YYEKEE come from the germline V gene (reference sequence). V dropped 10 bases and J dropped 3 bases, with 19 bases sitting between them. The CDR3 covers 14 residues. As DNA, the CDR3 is TGTGCCGGACGTGGCCTATACAGGTACTATGGCTACACCTTC. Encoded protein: CAGRGLYRYYGYTF.

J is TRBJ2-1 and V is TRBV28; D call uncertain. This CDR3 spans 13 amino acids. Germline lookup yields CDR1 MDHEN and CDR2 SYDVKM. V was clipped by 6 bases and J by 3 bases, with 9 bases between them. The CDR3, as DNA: TGTGCCAGCAGAAGCCAGGTCTACAATGAGCAGTTCTTC. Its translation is CASRSQVYNEQFF.

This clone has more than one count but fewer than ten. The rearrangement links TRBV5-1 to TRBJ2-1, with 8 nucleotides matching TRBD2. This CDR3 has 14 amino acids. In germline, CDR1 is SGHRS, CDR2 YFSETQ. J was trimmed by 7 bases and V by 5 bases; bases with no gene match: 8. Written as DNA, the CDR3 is TGCGCCAGCAGGACCGGGACTAGTAATAATGAGCAGTTCTTC. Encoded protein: CASRTGTSNNEQFF.

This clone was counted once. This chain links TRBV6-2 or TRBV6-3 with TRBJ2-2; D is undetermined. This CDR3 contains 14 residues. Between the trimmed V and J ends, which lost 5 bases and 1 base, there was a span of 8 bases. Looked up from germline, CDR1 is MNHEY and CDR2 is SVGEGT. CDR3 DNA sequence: TGTGCCAGCAGTCAAAGACAGAACACCGGGGAGCTGTTTTTT. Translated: CASSQRQNTGELFF.

CDR3 bases: TGTGCCAGCAGTTTAGTGGGGCACGGAGGCTACACCTTC. This encodes CASSLVGHGGYTF. This sequence joins TRBV27 and TRBJ1-2, with a possible D match to TRBD1 (5 bases). The CDR3 has 13 amino acids. Trimming removed 2 bases at V and 8 bases at J, with 12 bases between. Germline CDR1 reads MNHEY; CDR2 reads SMNVEV (reference sequence).

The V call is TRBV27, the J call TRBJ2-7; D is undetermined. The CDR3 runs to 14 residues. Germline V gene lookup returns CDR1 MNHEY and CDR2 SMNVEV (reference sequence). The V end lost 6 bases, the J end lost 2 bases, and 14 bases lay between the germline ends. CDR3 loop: CASSLGPTTYEQYF. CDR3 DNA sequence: TGTGCCAGCAGCCTAGGTCCTACGACCTACGAGCAGTACTTC.

The CDR3 region has the DNA TGTGCCATCAGTGAGAGTGGGGGCCTTTATAGCAATCAGCCCCAGCATTTT. It encodes CAISESGGLYSNQPQHF. The chain joins TRBV10-3 to TRBJ1-5, with D tentatively TRBD1 (6 bases). CDR1 ENHRY and CDR2 SYGVKD come from the germline V gene. The CDR3 totals 17 residues. Trimming removed 2 bases from V and 0 bases from J, with 14 bases in between.

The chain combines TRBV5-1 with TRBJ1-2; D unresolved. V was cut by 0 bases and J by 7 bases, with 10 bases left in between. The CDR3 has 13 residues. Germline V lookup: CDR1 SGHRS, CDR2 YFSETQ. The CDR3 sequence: CASSLDLDSGYTF. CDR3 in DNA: TGCGCCAGCAGCTTGGACCTCGATAGTGGCTACACCTTC. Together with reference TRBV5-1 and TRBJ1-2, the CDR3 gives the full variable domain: KAGVTQTPRYLIKTRGQQVTLSCSPISGHRSVSWYQQTPGQGLQFLFEYFSETQRNKGNFPGRFSGRQFSNSRSEMNVSTLELGDSALYLCASSLDLDSGYTFGSGTRLTVV.

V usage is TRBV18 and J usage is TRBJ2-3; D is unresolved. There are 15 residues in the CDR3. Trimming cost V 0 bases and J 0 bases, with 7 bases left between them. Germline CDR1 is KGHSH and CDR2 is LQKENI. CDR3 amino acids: CASSPPQTSTDTQYF. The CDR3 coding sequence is TGTGCCAGCTCACCACCTCAGACTAGCACAGATACGCAGTATTTT.

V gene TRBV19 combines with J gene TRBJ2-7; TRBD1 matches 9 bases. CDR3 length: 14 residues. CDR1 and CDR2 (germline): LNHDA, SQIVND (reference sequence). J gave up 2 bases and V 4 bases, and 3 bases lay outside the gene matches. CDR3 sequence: CASSRTGATYEQYF. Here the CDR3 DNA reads TGTGCCAGTAGTAGGACAGGGGCCACCTACGAGCAGTACTTC. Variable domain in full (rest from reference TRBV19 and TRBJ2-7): DGGITQSPKYLFRKEGQNVTLSCEQNLNHDAMYWYRQDPGQGLRLIYYSQIVNDFQKGDIAEGYSVSREKKESFPLTVTSAQKNPTAFYLCASSRTGATYEQYFGPGTRLTVT.

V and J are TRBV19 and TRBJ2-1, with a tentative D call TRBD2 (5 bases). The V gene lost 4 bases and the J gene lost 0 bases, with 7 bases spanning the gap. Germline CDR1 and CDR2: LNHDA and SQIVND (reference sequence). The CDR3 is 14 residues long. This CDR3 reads CASSTGSSYNEQFF. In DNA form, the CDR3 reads TGTGCCAGTAGTACTGGGAGCTCCTACAATGAGCAGTTCTTC.

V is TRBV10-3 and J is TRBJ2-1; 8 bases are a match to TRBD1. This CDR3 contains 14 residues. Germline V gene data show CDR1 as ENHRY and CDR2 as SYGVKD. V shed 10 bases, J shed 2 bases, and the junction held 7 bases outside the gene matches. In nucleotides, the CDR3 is TGTGCCACCGGAGGACAGGGCCCCTACAATGAGCAGTTCTTC. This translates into CATGGQGPYNEQFF.

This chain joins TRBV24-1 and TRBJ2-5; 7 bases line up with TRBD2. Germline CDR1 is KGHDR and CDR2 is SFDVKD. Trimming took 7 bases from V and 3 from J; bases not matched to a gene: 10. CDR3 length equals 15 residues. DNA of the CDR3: TGTGCCACCAGACCCCGACTGGCGGGAGAAGAGACCCAGTACTTC. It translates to CATRPRLAGEETQYF.

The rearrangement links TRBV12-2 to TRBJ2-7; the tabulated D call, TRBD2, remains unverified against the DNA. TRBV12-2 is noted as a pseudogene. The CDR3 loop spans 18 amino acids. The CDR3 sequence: CASRFRDGGLAGNYEQYF. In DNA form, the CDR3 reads TGTGCAAGTCGCTTTAGAGATGGGGGACTAGCGGGAAACTACGAGCAGTACTTC.

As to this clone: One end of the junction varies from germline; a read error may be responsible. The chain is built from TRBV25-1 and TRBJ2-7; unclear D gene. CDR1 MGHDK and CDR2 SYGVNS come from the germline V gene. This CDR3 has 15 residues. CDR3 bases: TGTGCCAGCAGTGACAGCGTTAAATACTCCGACGAGCAGTACTTC. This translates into CASSDSVKYSDEQYF.

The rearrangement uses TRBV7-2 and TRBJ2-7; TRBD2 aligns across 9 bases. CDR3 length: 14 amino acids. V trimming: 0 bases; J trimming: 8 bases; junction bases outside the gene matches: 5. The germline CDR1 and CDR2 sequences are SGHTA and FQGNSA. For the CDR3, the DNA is TGTGCCAGCAGCTTAGCTCGCGGGAGGGTACAGCAGTACTTC. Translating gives CASSLARGRVQQYF.

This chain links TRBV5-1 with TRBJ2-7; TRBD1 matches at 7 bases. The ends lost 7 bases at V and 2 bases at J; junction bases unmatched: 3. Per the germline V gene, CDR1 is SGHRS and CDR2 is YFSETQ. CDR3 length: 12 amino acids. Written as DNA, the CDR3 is TGCGCCAGCTCCGGGACAGCCTACGAGCAGTACTTC. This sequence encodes CASSGTAYEQYF.

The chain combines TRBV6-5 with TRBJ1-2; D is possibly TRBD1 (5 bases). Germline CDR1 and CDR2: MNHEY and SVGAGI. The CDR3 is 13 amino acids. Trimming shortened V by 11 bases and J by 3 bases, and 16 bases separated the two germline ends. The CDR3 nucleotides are TGTGCCGTGAGTCCCAGGGTAGACTATGGCTACACCTTC. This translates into CAVSPRVDYGYTF.

The DNA of the CDR3 is TGTGCCAGCAGCTTAGGCTCCAGCCGGGTTCCCGGGGAGCTGTTTTTT. Translation gives CASSLGSSRVPGELFF. The chain carries TRBV7-2 and TRBJ2-2, with unresolved D. Trimming stripped 1 base from V and 6 bases from J, with 15 bases between. This CDR3 has 16 residues. Germline lookup yields CDR1 SGHTA and CDR2 FQGNSA. The full variable domain, with the rest looked up from reference TRBV7-2 and TRBJ2-2, is GAGVSQSPSNKVTEKGKDVELRCDPISGHTALYWYRQSLGQGLEFLIYFQGNSAPDKSGLPSDRFSAERTGGSVSTLTIQRTQQEDSAVYLCASSLGSSRVPGELFFGEGSRLTVL.

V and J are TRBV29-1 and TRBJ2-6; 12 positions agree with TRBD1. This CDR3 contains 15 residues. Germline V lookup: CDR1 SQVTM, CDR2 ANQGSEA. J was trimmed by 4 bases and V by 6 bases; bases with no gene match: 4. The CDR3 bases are TGCAGCGTGGGGACAGGGGGCGGGGGGGCCAACGTCCTGACTTTC. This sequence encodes CSVGTGGGGANVLTF. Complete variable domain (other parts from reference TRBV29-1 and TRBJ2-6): SAVISQKPSRDICQRGTSLTIQCQVDSQVTMMFWYRQQPGQSLTLIATANQGSEATYESGFVIDKFPISRPNLTFSTLTVSNMSPEDSSIYLCSVGTGGGGANVLTFGAGSRLTVL.

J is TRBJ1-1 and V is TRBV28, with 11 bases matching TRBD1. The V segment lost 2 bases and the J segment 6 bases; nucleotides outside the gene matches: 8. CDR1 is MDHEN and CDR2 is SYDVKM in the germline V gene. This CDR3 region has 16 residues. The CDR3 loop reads CASSLLIGQGAAEAFF. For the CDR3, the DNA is TGTGCCAGCAGTTTACTCATCGGACAGGGGGCTGCTGAAGCTTTCTTT.

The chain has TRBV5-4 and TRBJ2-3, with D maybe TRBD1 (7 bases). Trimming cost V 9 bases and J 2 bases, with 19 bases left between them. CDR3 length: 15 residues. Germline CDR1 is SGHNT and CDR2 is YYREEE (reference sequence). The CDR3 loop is CAILPGGRITDTQYF. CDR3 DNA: TGTGCCATCCTCCCAGGGGGGAGAATCACAGATACGCAGTATTTT.

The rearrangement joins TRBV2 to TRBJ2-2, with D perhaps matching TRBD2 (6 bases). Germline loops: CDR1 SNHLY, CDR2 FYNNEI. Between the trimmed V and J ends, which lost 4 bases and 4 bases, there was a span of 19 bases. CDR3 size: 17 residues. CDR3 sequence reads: CASSGLATQWGTGELFF. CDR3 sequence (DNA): TGTGCCAGCAGTGGTCTAGCGACACAGTGGGGCACCGGGGAGCTGTTTTTT.